This TCR beta chain was observed in a study of tumor-infiltrating lymphocytes in primary liver carcinoma. To note about this clonotype: What it recognizes is unknown. The CDR3 carries no conserved terminal phenylalanine or tryptophan, so it likely arises from a read error.

TCR beta cDNA was made from 400 to 500 ng total RNA with a constant-region primer. Construction of TCR beta libraries relied on three successive nested multiplex PCR rounds employing slightly modified ARM-PCR. Both of the initial two PCR rounds ran for around 9 cycles and employed TRBV1-TRBV30 forward primers alongside a C-beta reverse primer. MiXCR was run by TCRdb on the multiplex PCR reads, yielding one entry per CDR3 protein. The profile shows 47,000 or so distinct CDR3 sequences, about 80% of them singletons. The CDR3 consists of 14 residues. Germline V lookup: CDR1 MNHEY, CDR2 SVGAGI. Between roughly 18 and 30 mg of unsorted bulk tissue served as the source from which RNA and DNA were co-extracted. Five separate regions per tumor were sampled. Overall study findings and caveats: Only about 8-25% of top clones showed up in all five tumor regions.

The clonotype was recovered from a man between 35 and 55 years old with primary liver carcinoma and hepatitis B virus infection. This chain links TRBV6-5 with TRBJ1-4; 9 nucleotides agree with TRBD1. Material for sequencing was liver tumor tissue from sampling region 3. Sample subset: tumor region T3, left-lateral pole. The CDR3 DNA follows: TGTGCCGGCAGAACAGGGGGCGGTGATGAAAAACTGTTTTAT. Translated: CAGRTGGGDEKLFY.